These T cell receptor beta chains were read from a single sample in a study of blood T cells in healthy people across ages. TCRdb analysed the 5' RACE reads with MiXCR anew, one entry per CDR3 protein. Among about 1,800,000 distinct CDR3 sequences listed, over 25% were seen once. Sequenced: blood. The source of these receptors is a woman aged 30 to 39 in good health. CDR3s include the opening cysteine and the closing phenylalanine or tryptophan. D genes are given only for firm matches. A row's size may be missing; if present it is once, few, many or a size class.

J | size | D | V | CDR3 | DNA
TRBJ1-2 | - | - | TRBV10-3 | CAIGAGTDYGYTF | TGTGCCATCGGGGCCGGAACGGACTATGGCTACACCTTC
TRBJ1-6 | few | TRBD1 | TRBV28 | CASSERTGRNSPLHF | TGTGCCAGCAGTGAACGGACAGGGCGTAATTCACCCCTCCACTTT
TRBJ2-6 | - | TRBD2 | TRBV3-1 | CASSNRPGGVSGANVRTF | TGTGCCAGCAGCAACCGCCCGGGGGGGGTCTCTGGGGCCAACGTCCGGACTTTC
TRBJ1-2 | - | - | TRBV29-1 | CSGTQGTGGYTF | TGCAGCGGTACCCAGGGGACGGGGGGCTACACCTTC
TRBJ2-7 | - | TRBD1 | TRBV5-1 | CASSSTGQGGHEQYF | TGCGCCAGCAGCTCTACGGGACAGGGGGGCCACGAGCAGTACTTC
TRBJ2-6 | many | - | TRBV5-1 | CASSSGNGANVLTF | TGCGCCAGCAGCTCCGGGAACGGGGCCAACGTCCTGACTTTC
TRBJ2-1 | few | - | TRBV4-3 | CASSRMESAYNEQFF | TGCGCCAGCAGCCGGATGGAATCCGCCTACAATGAGCAGTTCTTC
TRBJ2-5 | many | TRBD2 | TRBV28 | CASSSGGLAGVETQYF | TGTGCCAGCAGTTCGGGAGGACTAGCGGGAGTAGAGACCCAGTACTTC
TRBJ2-1 | many | - | TRBV27 | CASSREGEGYNEQFF | TGTGCCAGCAGTCGTGAGGGGGAGGGTTACAATGAGCAGTTCTTC
TRBJ2-7 | many | - | TRBV7-9 | CASSPSRQPVYEQYF | TGTGCCAGCAGCCCCTCTAGGCAGCCCGTTTACGAGCAGTACTTC
TRBJ2-1 | - | - | TRBV27 | CASSLSQAAYNEQFF | TGTGCCAGCAGTCTCTCCCAGGCGGCCTACAATGAGCAGTTCTTC
TRBJ2-5 | few | - | TRBV18 | CASSPRSGEKTQYF | TGTGCCAGCTCACCACGGTCGGGTGAAAAGACCCAGTACTTC
TRBJ1-6 | - | TRBD1 | TRBV2 | CASRSTGFGSPLHF | TGTGCCAGCAGATCGACAGGGTTCGGTTCACCCCTCCACTTT
TRBJ2-1 | many | - | TRBV28 | CASSSLYEQFF | TGTGCCAGCAGTTCGCTTTATGAGCAGTTCTTC